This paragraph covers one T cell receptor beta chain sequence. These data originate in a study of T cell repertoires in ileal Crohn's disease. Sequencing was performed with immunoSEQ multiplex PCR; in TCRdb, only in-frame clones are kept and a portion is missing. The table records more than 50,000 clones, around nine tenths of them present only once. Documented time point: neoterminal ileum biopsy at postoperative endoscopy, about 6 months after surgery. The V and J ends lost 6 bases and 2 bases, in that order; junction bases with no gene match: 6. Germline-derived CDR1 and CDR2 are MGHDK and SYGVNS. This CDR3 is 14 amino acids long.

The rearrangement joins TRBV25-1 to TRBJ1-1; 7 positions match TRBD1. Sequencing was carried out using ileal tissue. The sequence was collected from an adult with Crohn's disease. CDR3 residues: CASRRDRANTEAFF. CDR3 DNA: TGTGCCAGCAGACGAGACAGGGCAAACACTGAAGCTTTCTTT.